This entry features one T cell receptor beta chain sequence. This specimen belongs to a study of T-cell reconstitution after alpha-beta-depleted transplantation in children. V was pared by 2 bases and J by 4 bases, with 19 bases between. Germline lookup yields CDR1 SQVTM and CDR2 ANQGSEA. CDR3 length: 16 amino acids. TCRbeta library preparation incorporated unique molecular identifiers. A single record per CDR3 protein comes from TCRdb applying MiXCR to the PCR reads. The table records some 250,000 distinct CDR3 sequences, more than 10% of them present only once. The receptor comes from a human donor who donated a stem cell graft to a child with acute lymphoblastic leukemia. The material sequenced was PBMCs from the stem cell graft donor, taken from the stem cell graft. The chain uses TRBV29-1 and TRBJ2-3; weak D call: TRBD1 (6 bases). The CDR3 here is CSVETRLRGNSDTQYF. As DNA, the CDR3 is TGCAGCGTTGAAACCAGACTAAGGGGGAATTCAGATACGCAGTATTTT.